This T cell receptor beta chain was identified during a study of shared clonotypes between healthy human individuals. CDR3 length equals 14 residues. V was trimmed by 2 bases and J by 4 bases, leaving 12 bases between them. The germline V gene has CDR1 KGHSH and CDR2 LQKENI. TCRdb's copy holds only in-frame clones and misses some; the assay was immunoSEQ multiplex PCR. The table shows approximately 2.5 million clones, with about 92% occurring only once. This clone was recorded once. The material sequenced was naive CD4+ T cells sorted from blood. Subset here: CD45RA+ positively selected. The chain has TRBV18 and TRBJ2-7; unclear D gene. This clonotype was obtained from a man aged 18 to 30 in good health. CDR3 in amino acids: CASSPAGQPYEQYF. CDR3 nucleotide sequence: TGTGCCAGCTCACCAGCTGGGCAGCCATACGAGCAGTACTTC.